This T cell receptor beta chain was recovered during a study of shared clonotypes between healthy human individuals. The wider study: There were three CD4 naive, three CD4 memory, two CD8 naive and one CD8 memory plates per donor.

Selected positively for CCR7 and CD45RO-negative, naive CD8 cells excluded terminally differentiated effector memory CD45RA+ cells. V gave up 3 bases and J gave up 9 bases; unmatched junction bases: 11. Germline-derived CDR1 and CDR2 are SNHLY and FYNNEI. The CDR3 runs 16 residues. Each subset's genomic DNA was shared equally among a number of immunoSEQ plates. The protocol was immunoSEQ multiplex PCR, while the TCRdb copy is restricted to in-frame clones and leaves out a portion. This sample carries 1.5 million to 2.5 million clones, about 95% of them seen once, and the ten largest clones take around 1.2%. Of note for this clone: Antigen unknown.

Overall study results and limits: Rarefaction gave evidence that sorted-subset sequencing remained incomplete despite large depth. Clonotypes not shared had lower generation probabilities than those common to all four donors.

The sequencing sample was made of naive CD8+ T cells sorted from blood. The J gene is TRBJ2-1, the V gene TRBV2; 10 positions agree with TRBD1. The sequence came from a man aged 18 to 30 in good health. The CDR3 loop reads CASSDSSDRGTSEQFF. The CDR3 DNA sequence: TGTGCCAGCAGTGACAGCTCGGACAGGGGGACTAGTGAGCAGTTCTTC.